This entry lists 10 T cell receptor beta chains sequenced from one sample in a study of T cell repertoires in cytomegalovirus infection. These receptors have no known antigen. TCRdb processed the reads anew with MiXCR; each CDR3 protein has one entry. Here the sample spans about 74,000 distinct CDR3 sequences, about 27% being singletons. This sample comprised CD8+ T cells from cultured PBMCs, obtained from culture after CMV antigen stimulation. The receptors originated from a human donor in good health (CMV status not recorded). Some clones in this sample may be carry-over from other donors' samples.

This clonotype was seen many times. The gene calls are TRBV6-1 and TRBJ1-6, with no clear D. In germline, CDR1 is MNHNS, CDR2 SASEGT. The CDR3 has 13 residues. The V gene lost 2 bases and the J gene lost 8 bases, with 7 bases spanning the gap. CDR3 DNA: TGTGCCAGCAGTGAATTGCAGTATTCACCCCTCCACTTT. Protein product: CASSELQYSPLHF.

CDR3 sequence: CASSSRDARRVIEAFF. The CDR3 DNA reads as TGTGCCAGCAGTTCCCGGGACGCACGCCGAGTGATTGAAGCTTTCTTT. The chain is built from TRBV7-9 and TRBJ1-1, with D maybe TRBD1 (5 bases). Germline V gives CDR1 SEHNR, CDR2 FQNEAQ (reference sequence). This CDR3 comprises 16 residues. Trimming stripped 6 bases from V and 7 bases from J, with 24 bases between.

The chain links TRBV24-1 to TRBJ2-1, with 7 bases aligning to TRBD2. This CDR3 comprises 14 residues. Germline lookup yields CDR1 KGHDR and CDR2 SFDVKD. The junction had 12 bases not matched to a gene; V was cut back by 9 bases and J by 8 bases. The CDR3 loop is CATQGASGDYEQFF. CDR3 bases: TGTGCCACCCAGGGTGCTAGCGGAGATTATGAGCAGTTCTTC.

This clonotype came up many times. The chain combines TRBV20-1 with TRBJ2-7, with 7 bases lining up with TRBD2. Germline CDR1 reads DFQATT; CDR2 reads SNEGSKA (reference sequence). The CDR3 covers 14 residues. V was clipped by 0 bases and J by 5 bases; unmatched bases: 7. The CDR3, as DNA: TGCAGTGCTAGAGATTGGGCGGGAGCTCACGAGCAGTACTTC. Translated, it gives CSARDWAGAHEQYF.

This clonotype was detected only a few times. The chain combines TRBV5-6 with TRBJ2-7; D is tentatively TRBD1 or TRBD2 (5 bases each). The germline V and J ends were trimmed by 3 bases and 4 bases, with 20 bases remaining between them. CDR3 size: 16 residues. The germline V gene has CDR1 SGHDT and CDR2 YYEEEE. In DNA, the CDR3 is TGTGCCAGCAGCTATGGGACGGCGGCGGCCCTTTACGAGCAGTACTTC. Its protein product is CASSYGTAAALYEQYF.

With respect to this clonotype: Sequence at one end of the junction differs from germline and may be a read error. V is TRBV7-3 and J is TRBJ1-6, with D possibly matching TRBD1 (6 bases). The CDR3 is 17 residues long. The germline V gene encodes CDR1 SGHTA and CDR2 FQGTGA. The CDR3 spells CASRDHSLAGASSPLLF. Here the CDR3 DNA reads TGTGCCAGCAGAGACCACTCTCTAGCGGGGGCGAGCTCACCCCTCCTCTTT.

V and J are TRBV30 and TRBJ1-2; TRBD1 aligns across 8 bases. This CDR3 is 14 amino acids long. After removal of 3 bases from V and 0 bases from J, the junction contained 3 bases not matched to a gene. The germline gives CDR1 GTSNPN, CDR2 SVGIG (reference sequence). The CDR3, as DNA: TGTGCCTGGAGATCGGGACAGGCTAACTATGGCTACACCTTC. Protein: CAWRSGQANYGYTF.

This clonotype was recorded a few times. The rearrangement joins TRBV7-8 to TRBJ2-3, with 14 bases lining up with TRBD2. The length of the CDR3 is 17 residues. V was clipped by 5 bases and J by 1 base; unmatched bases: 5. Germline CDR1 SGHVS, CDR2 FQNEAQ. The CDR3 DNA reads as TGTGCCAGCAGCCCCAAGACTAGCGGGAGGGGCACAGATACGCAGTATTTT. It is translated as CASSPKTSGRGTDTQYF.

This chain joins TRBV6-2 or TRBV6-3 and TRBJ1-1; D is unclear. The CDR3 length is 13 residues. Per the germline V gene, CDR1 is MNHEY and CDR2 is SVGEGT. V was trimmed by 2 bases and J by 7 bases, leaving 11 bases between them. CDR3 in amino acids: CASSYVEESEAFF. The CDR3 DNA sequence: TGTGCCAGCAGTTACGTTGAAGAAAGTGAAGCTTTCTTT.

The sample holds a few counts of this clonotype. The genes are TRBV20-1 and TRBJ1-5; D is uncertain. CDR1 is DFQATT and CDR2 is SNEGSKA in the germline V gene (reference sequence). The germline V and J ends were trimmed by 6 bases and 0 bases, with 18 bases remaining between them. CDR3 length: 16 amino acids. The CDR3 here is CSAKGDVPYSNQPQHF. The CDR3 DNA reads as TGCAGTGCCAAGGGTGACGTCCCTTATAGCAATCAGCCCCAGCATTTT.